The clone carrying this T cell receptor (beta chain) is labeled as large (0.1 to 1%). Its antigen is not identified. The sample originates from a study of T and B cells in COVID-19 patients. For the study at large: At median age around 36 years, recovered patients were younger than active-infection patients at just over 65.

Blood genomic DNA input for TRB amplification was about 220-500 ng. Study results and caveats: Active COVID-19 showed highly clonal TRB repertoires; recovery showed diversity and richness above healthy donors.

BIOMED2 TRB-A/B primer pools were used in multiplex TRB PCR. MiXCR was run by TCRdb on the multiplex PCR reads, yielding one entry per CDR3 protein. The sample carries under 550 distinct CDR3 sequences, roughly 24% recorded once. V lost 4 bases to trimming and J lost 6 bases, with 17 bases between them. Germline CDR1 and CDR2: SGHKS and YYEKEE (reference sequence). The CDR3 consists of 15 residues. The TCR comes from a human donor with active COVID-19. The sequencing sample was made of blood. V is TRBV5-5 and J is TRBJ2-1, with D perhaps TRBD1 or TRBD2 (6 bases each). CDR3 region: CASSAIGGRVNEQFF. The CDR3 nucleotides are TGTGCCAGCAGCGCTATTGGGGGGCGAGTCAATGAGCAGTTCTTC.